The 27 T cell receptor beta chains in this list originate from one sample, sequenced in a study of T cells in Graves' hyperthyroidism and ophthalmopathy. Researchers amplified the TCR beta CDR3 regions from RNA transcripts. HTBI primers were the set used in a first-round RT-PCR of the TCR CDR3. MiXCR, applied by TCRdb to the multiplex PCR reads, yields one record per CDR3 protein. The repertoire has a few hundred thousand distinct CDR3 sequences, less than 20% of them found once; the top ten carry roughly 15%. Source material: blood. The receptors here all came from a woman aged 40 to 55 with Graves' ophthalmopathy.

This clonotype was detected ten times or more. This rearrangement joins TRBV29-1 to TRBJ1-2; D is perhaps TRBD1 (6 bases). V was pared by 2 bases and J by 7 bases, with 26 bases between. Looked up from germline, CDR1 is SQVTM and CDR2 is ANQGSEA. The CDR3 sequence is 17 residues long. Written as DNA, the CDR3 is TGCAGCGTTGAAACCACCTCAGGGGTTATCTCGTGGAGTGGCTACACCTTC. It translates to CSVETTSGVISWSGYTF.

This clonotype appeared many times. This chain joins TRBV7-8 and TRBJ2-7, with TRBD2 matching 14 bases. Germline V gene data show CDR1 as SGHVS and CDR2 as FQNEAQ. The CDR3 runs 15 residues. The J segment lost 4 bases and the V segment lost 5 bases, leaving 4 bases of the junction unmatched. The CDR3: CASSGTSGGLYEQYF. DNA of the CDR3: TGTGCCAGCAGCGGGACTAGCGGGGGACTTTACGAGCAGTACTTC. Full variable domain (missing parts from reference TRBV7-8 and TRBJ2-7): GAGVSQSPRYKVAKRGQDVALRCDPISGHVSLFWYQQALGQGPEFLTYFQNEAQLDKSGLPSDRFFAERPEGSVSTLKIQRTQQEDSAVYLCASSGTSGGLYEQYFGPGTRLTVT.

This clonotype came up many times. J is TRBJ1-2 and V is TRBV20-1, with D tentatively TRBD1 (5 bases). There are 13 residues in the CDR3. Deletions cut 6 bases from V and 2 bases from J, with 13 bases between. Germline V gives CDR1 DFQATT, CDR2 SNEGSKA (reference sequence). The CDR3: CSANKAGNYGYTF. The CDR3, as DNA: TGCAGTGCCAACAAGGCAGGGAACTATGGCTACACCTTC.

In its sample, this clonotype was seen once. J is TRBJ2-7 and V is TRBV20-1, with 8 bases lining up with TRBD1. Trimming took 5 bases from V and 2 from J; bases not matched to a gene: 11. Germline-derived CDR1 and CDR2 are DFQATT and SNEGSKA (reference sequence). This CDR3 comprises 15 residues. In DNA, the CDR3 is TGCAGTGCTGAAGCAGGGGGCAAGGACACCTACGAGCAGTACTTC. Translating it yields CSAEAGGKDTYEQYF.

The rearrangement uses TRBV7-6 and TRBJ2-5; 9 bases align to TRBD1. V was clipped by 4 bases and J by 4 bases; unmatched bases: 13. The germline V gene has CDR1 SGHVS and CDR2 FNYEAQ. The CDR3 contains 17 residues. CDR3 DNA sequence: TGTGCCAGCAGCTCCCGTCCCGGGACAGGGTTCGGAGAGACCCAGTACTTC. Its translation: CASSSRPGTGFGETQYF.

This clonotype was found many times. The rearrangement links TRBV6-5 to TRBJ2-7; 9 bases are a match to TRBD2. Per the germline V gene, CDR1 is MNHEY and CDR2 is SVGAGI. Unmatched junction bases numbered 3, after V lost 4 bases and J lost 5 bases. This CDR3 contains 13 residues. The CDR3 nucleotides are TGTGCCAGCAGTTCCGGGACTAGCAACGAGCAGTACTTC. It encodes CASSSGTSNEQYF.

There are many counts of this clonotype. The chain employs TRBV6-5 and TRBJ1-2; a weak D match, TRBD1 (5 bases). Trimming pared 5 bases from V and 0 bases from J, leaving 13 bases between. Germline CDR1 and CDR2: MNHEY and SVGAGI. The CDR3 loop spans 15 amino acids. The DNA of the CDR3 is TGTGCCAGCAGTCCCATCGACAGAGCTAACTATGGCTACACCTTC. It translates to CASSPIDRANYGYTF.

The genes are TRBV6-1 and TRBJ2-7; D uncertain. Germline lookup yields CDR1 MNHNS and CDR2 SASEGT. The CDR3 is 13 residues long. The V end lost 5 bases, the J end lost 0 bases, and 8 bases lay between the germline ends. CDR3 region: CASSRSNSYEQYF. The CDR3 bases are TGTGCCAGCAGTCGGTCTAACTCCTACGAGCAGTACTTC.

This clonotype was observed at least ten times. V is TRBV7-2 and J is TRBJ2-2; 9 nucleotides align to TRBD2. Trimming at V came to 5 bases and at J to 1 base, leaving 5 bases not matched to a gene. The CDR3 spans 16 residues. From germline, CDR1 is SGHTA and CDR2 FQGNSA. As DNA, the CDR3 is TGTGCCAGCAGCAGACTAGCGGAGATGAACACCGGGGAGCTGTTTTTT. It translates to CASSRLAEMNTGELFF.

The chain combines TRBV3-1 with TRBJ1-2, with 8 bases lining up with TRBD1. CDR3 length: 13 residues. Losses at the gene ends were 0 bases for V and 8 bases for J; bases not matched to a gene: 2. CDR1 is LGHDT, CDR2 YNNKEL, per germline (reference sequence). In nucleotides, the CDR3 is TGTGCCAGCAGCCAAGACAGGGGGCGCGGCTACACCTTC. It specifies CASSQDRGRGYTF.

This clonotype has ten or more counts. The genes are TRBV20-1 and TRBJ2-2; D gene ambiguous. CDR1 DFQATT and CDR2 SNEGSKA come from the germline V gene (reference sequence). The CDR3 has 13 amino acids. V lost 2 bases to trimming and J lost 1 base, with 5 bases between them. The CDR3 bases are TGCAGTGCTAGACCCGGGAACACCGGGGAGCTGTTTTTT. Protein: CSARPGNTGELFF.

V is TRBV20-1 and J is TRBJ2-7; 10 bases are shared with TRBD1. V was clipped by 8 bases and J by 4 bases; unmatched bases: 11. The length of the CDR3 is 14 residues. Germline loops: CDR1 DFQATT, CDR2 SNEGSKA (reference sequence). For the CDR3, the DNA is TGCAGTTCAAAAGACTGGGACAGGGGATACGAGCAGTACTTC. Amino acid sequence: CSSKDWDRGYEQYF.

Many counts were recorded for this clonotype. The chain combines TRBV12-3 or TRBV12-4 with TRBJ2-2, with no clear D. There are 14 residues in the CDR3. Trimming cost V 11 bases and J 6 bases, with 19 bases left between them. The CDR3 sequence is CASRGRVNAGELFF. CDR3 DNA sequence: TGTGCCTCTCGTGGTCGTGTAAACGCCGGGGAGCTGTTTTTT.

This clonotype was picked up many times. This chain uses TRBV7-6 with TRBJ2-7; D is perhaps TRBD2 (5 bases). The V end was cut by 7 bases, the J end by 5 bases, with 21 bases between. Germline CDR1 SGHVS, CDR2 FNYEAQ. The CDR3 contains 15 residues. The CDR3 bases are TGTGCCAGCACCCAAGACTTAGCGAGTCGGGACGAGCAGTACTTC. It translates to CASTQDLASRDEQYF. Full variable domain (rest looked up from reference TRBV7-6 and TRBJ2-7): GAGVSQSPRYKVTKRGQDVALRCDPISGHVSLYWYRQALGQGPEFLTYFNYEAQQDKSGLPNDRFSAERPEGSISTLTIQRTEQRDSAMYRCASTQDLASRDEQYFGPGTRLTVT.

The sample holds many counts of this clonotype. The V gene is TRBV7-3, the J gene TRBJ2-1, with D possibly being TRBD2 (5 bases). Germline V gene data show CDR1 as SGHTA and CDR2 as FQGTGA. The CDR3 totals 15 residues. V was clipped by 2 bases and J by 7 bases, with 15 bases between them. As DNA, the CDR3 is TGTGCCAGCAGCTTAGTGGCTGGACGGGGTAATGAGCAGTTCTTC. Its translation: CASSLVAGRGNEQFF.

This clonotype was observed a handful of times. V and J are TRBV3-1 and TRBJ1-5, with 7 bases that match TRBD1. V was clipped by 2 bases and J by 4 bases; unmatched bases: 2. Germline V gene lookup returns CDR1 LGHDT and CDR2 YNNKEL (reference sequence). The length of the CDR3 is 14 residues. The CDR3: CASSQNRGNQPQHF. The CDR3 nucleotides are TGTGCCAGCAGCCAAAACAGGGGTAATCAGCCCCAGCATTTT.

The gene calls are TRBV6-1 and TRBJ2-7; 10 positions match TRBD2. V lost 6 bases to trimming and J lost 7 bases; unmatched junction nucleotides: 12. Germline CDR1 MNHNS, CDR2 SASEGT. The length of the CDR3 is 15 residues. CDR3 sequence: CASRGGLADAEEQYF. The CDR3 DNA follows: TGTGCCAGCAGGGGTGGACTAGCGGACGCGGAAGAGCAGTACTTC.

This clonotype has a count of ten or more. The chain recombines TRBV30 with TRBJ2-1, with 10 positions matching TRBD2. Trimming at V came to 5 bases and at J to 6 bases, leaving 10 bases not matched to a gene. The CDR3 loop spans 15 amino acids. Per the germline V gene, CDR1 is GTSNPN and CDR2 is SVGIG (reference sequence). The CDR3 protein is CAWGGVSGRINEQFF. DNA for the CDR3: TGTGCCTGGGGGGGCGTTAGCGGGAGGATCAATGAGCAGTTCTTC.

This clonotype has a count of ten or more. The V gene is TRBV7-9, the J gene TRBJ1-5; D gene unclear. The CDR3 contains 12 residues. Trimming shortened V by 1 base and J by 9 bases, and 7 bases separated the two germline ends. Germline V gene data show CDR1 as SEHNR and CDR2 as FQNEAQ (reference sequence). The chain's CDR3 is CASSLDEGPQHF. CDR3 in DNA: TGTGCCAGCAGCTTAGACGAGGGGCCCCAGCATTTT.

The table lists this clonotype with many counts. The gene calls are TRBV12-3 or TRBV12-4 and TRBJ1-1; perhaps TRBD1 as D (5 bases). There are 17 residues in the CDR3. V was clipped by 5 bases and J by 5 bases, with 24 bases between them. The CDR3 sequence: CASSPGGGSGRRTEAFF. The CDR3 DNA reads as TGTGCCAGCAGTCCCGGGGGAGGGAGCGGGCGGAGGACTGAAGCTTTCTTT.

About this clonotype: Relative to the germline gene, one junction end is altered; a read error may explain this. This chain connects TRBV28 to TRBJ2-7; 7 bases map to TRBD1. The CDR3 has 14 amino acids. From germline, CDR1 is MDHEN and CDR2 SYDVKM. CDR3 loop: CASTTAQGSYEQSF. CDR3 in DNA: TGTGCCAGCACCACGGCACAGGGGTCCTACGAGCAGTCCTTC.

The chain employs TRBV7-2 and TRBJ2-6; tentatively, D is TRBD1 (6 bases). The CDR3 totals 20 residues. V was clipped by 7 bases and J by 1 base, with 26 bases between them. Per germline, CDR1 SGHTA and CDR2 FQGNSA. The CDR3 nucleotides read TGTGCCAGCATTTACAGGGCACGGCCTCCCGGGTCTTCTGGGGCCAACGTCCTGACTTTC. This encodes CASIYRARPPGSSGANVLTF. The full variable domain, its missing parts supplied by reference TRBV7-2 and TRBJ2-6, is GAGVSQSPSNKVTEKGKDVELRCDPISGHTALYWYRQSLGQGLEFLIYFQGNSAPDKSGLPSDRFSAERTGGSVSTLTIQRTQQEDSAVYLCASIYRARPPGSSGANVLTFGAGSRLTVL.

This clonotype has a count of ten or more. The chain recombines TRBV12-3 or TRBV12-4 with TRBJ2-3; no clear D. The CDR3 is made up of 13 amino acids. Trimming pared 6 bases from V and 6 bases from J, leaving 13 bases between. In DNA form, the CDR3 reads TGTGCCAGCAGGCCGGTTGGAACGGATACGCAGTATTTT. It translates to CASRPVGTDTQYF.

This clonotype was detected many times. The chain has TRBV4-1 and TRBJ1-1; no reliable D call. Germline V CDR1 and CDR2: MGHRA, YSYEKL. Deletions cut 1 base from V and 5 bases from J, with 5 bases between. The CDR3 covers 12 residues. The chain's CDR3 is CASSQATTEAFF. The CDR3 DNA sequence: TGCGCCAGCAGCCAAGCAACGACTGAAGCTTTCTTT.

This clonotype was seen at least ten times. This chain uses TRBV19 with TRBJ2-5, with 7 bases aligning to TRBD1. The CDR3 length is 12 residues. Germline V gene lookup returns CDR1 LNHDA and CDR2 SQIVND (reference sequence). V shed 8 bases and J 1 base; nucleotides not matched to a gene: 1. The CDR3 DNA follows: TGTGCCAGTCGGGACAGCCAAGAGACCCAGTACTTC. This encodes CASRDSQETQYF.

In this sample, this clonotype turned up many times. The V gene is TRBV27, the J gene TRBJ1-1, with 8 bases identical to TRBD1. J gave up 13 bases and V 7 bases, and 8 bases lay outside the gene matches. The V gene's germline CDR1 is MNHEY and CDR2 SMNVEV (reference sequence). The CDR3 runs 11 residues. The CDR3 sequence: CASNDRGVDFF. The CDR3 DNA follows: TGTGCCAGCAATGACAGGGGTGTTGATTTCTTT.

This clonotype was seen many times. V is TRBV2 and J is TRBJ2-4; D might be TRBD1 or TRBD2, each matching 5 bases. V shed 4 bases and J shed 8 bases, with 12 bases lying between them. CDR3 length equals 13 residues. Germline loops: CDR1 SNHLY, CDR2 FYNNEI. In DNA form, the CDR3 reads TGTGCCAGCAGTGTTCCGGGACCAGACATTCAGTACTTC. Translated: CASSVPGPDIQYF.